This TCR beta chain was found in a study of shared clonotypes between healthy human individuals. As for the study in general: There were three CD4 naive, three CD4 memory, two CD8 naive and one CD8 memory plates per donor.

Germline V CDR1 and CDR2: SGHAT, FQNNGV. The V gene end was trimmed by 5 bases and the J gene end by 2 bases; junction bases not matched to a gene: 7. The CDR3 extends over 15 amino acids. Of note for this clone: Its antigen is unknown.

As processed by the authors: Filtering was not the same, since immunoSEQ gave junction-only sequences without quality scores. Assay: immunoSEQ multiplex PCR; the TCRdb copy retains only in-frame clones and omits some. The DNA gave D and trimming, while V, J and clone size come from that table. The sample has about 2,200,000 clones; about 92% are singletons. Study-wide results and caveats: Among several donors, roughly 5% of naive CD4 clonotypes were found in common.

Naive CD8 cells, CD45RO-negative and positively selected for CCR7, excluded terminally differentiated effector memory CD45RA+ cells. The donor cohort consisted entirely of Caucasian adults residing in Nashville, Tennessee. Sequencing input: naive CD8+ T cells from PBMCs. The chain carries TRBV11-2 and TRBJ2-7; 9 bases map to TRBD2. The clonotype originates from a man aged 18 to 35 in good health. Some clones in this sample may be carry-over from other donors' samples. CDR3 sequence: CASSQRASGTYEQYF. CDR3 DNA: TGTGCCAGCAGCCAGCGGGCTAGCGGGACCTACGAGCAGTACTTC.